This TCR beta chain was captured in a study of blood T cells in healthy people across ages. Study results and caveats: Older individuals had lower TCR beta diversity per million T cells (the decline was roughly linear).

Donors ranged from roughly 6 to 95 years old and were healthy Caucasians in Russia. Roughly 9.5 milliliters of peripheral blood were drawn from each donor into EDTA-treated tubes. A second 7 to 11 cycle PCR used barcoded and J-beta primers. TCRdb used MiXCR to reprocess the 5' RACE reads, holding one entry per CDR3 protein. The table shows hundreds of thousands of distinct CDR3 sequences, with about 43% occurring only once. This CDR3 has 15 residues. Per germline, CDR1 SGHAT and CDR2 FQNNGV. Unmatched junction bases numbered 10, after V lost 5 bases and J lost 6 bases. On this clonotype itself: Its specificity is not known.

This receptor was identified in an elderly man in good health. Sequencing was carried out using blood. The chain has TRBV11-2 and TRBJ2-7; 10 bases align to TRBD1. The CDR3 sequence is CASSRDRGFTSEQYF. CDR3 in DNA: TGTGCCAGCAGCCGGGACAGGGGATTTACTAGCGAGCAGTACTTC.